Listed here is a single T cell receptor (beta chain). Its antigen is undetermined. The V and J ends lost 3 bases and 6 bases, in that order; junction bases with no gene match: 10. The CDR3 consists of 16 residues. Germline V gene data show CDR1 as SGHRS and CDR2 as YFSETQ. PCR primers comprised 60 Vbeta and 13 Jbeta primers. In the original processing: In a later analysis, of 79 million or so unique beta chains, roughly 9.9 million appeared in at least two donors. Some clones are missing from TCRdb's copy, which holds only in-frame ones; the method was immunoSEQ multiplex PCR. Clone size and V and J calls were adopted from that table, with D and trimming inferred from the DNA. The profile shows roughly 100,000 clones, under 85% of them singletons. This sample is part of a study of cytomegalovirus exposure and HLA in healthy donors. Study findings and constraints: Later on, an analysis tied 15,000 to 20,000 TCR beta sequences to HLA alleles at 0.05 false discovery rate. Later analysis identified several of the most significant clusters that appeared linked to common viral pathogens. Analyses of presence/absence relied on an assumption of roughly uniform sequencing depth across donors.

The material sequenced was PBMCs. The chain joins TRBV5-1 to TRBJ2-7, with 12 bases matching TRBD2. This TCR derives from a woman in her thirties or forties in good health and CMV-seropositive. CDR3 DNA: TGCGCCAGCAGCTGGGATGTTAGACTAGCGGGAGCCGAGCAGTACTTC. Its protein is CASSWDVRLAGAEQYF.